Below, one T cell receptor (beta chain) is given with its context. Trimming pared 7 bases from V and 3 bases from J, leaving 15 bases between. Germline V gene lookup returns CDR1 LGHDT and CDR2 YNNKEL (reference sequence). The CDR3 loop spans 14 amino acids. This entry is derived from a study of blood T cell repertoires in COVID-19. At the level of the study: Researchers got acute and convalescent COVID-19 samples from the United States, Italy and Spain. T cells, B-cell-depleted T cells, or PBMCs provided the cDNA or gDNA that served as material.

Authors' processing steps: Estimated nucleated cell counts came from reference gene primer amplification. Using immunoSEQ multiplex PCR, the repertoire was profiled, and TCRdb retains in-frame clones only, with some absent. V and J calls and clone size come straight from that table; D and trimming were deduced from the DNA. The sample shows fewer than 300,000 clones, 85% to 90% of them seen only once. V and J are TRBV3-1 (or the pseudogene TRBV3-2) and TRBJ1-2; possible D gene TRBD1, 5 bases. The sequence derives from a woman aged 40 to 55 who had recovered from COVID-19. The sample comprised peripheral blood. CDR3 sequence (DNA): TGTGCCAGCACCCATAGCGGGGCTTACTATGGCTACACCTTC. Protein: CASTHSGAYYGYTF.